This TCR beta chain derives from a study of CD8 T cells in Susac syndrome. CDR1 SQVTM and CDR2 ANQGSEA come from the germline V gene. CDR3 length: 15 residues. V dropped 4 bases and J dropped 1 base, with 16 bases sitting between them. Random hexamers were used to reverse transcribe an amount of about 0.45 to 1 ug RNA. TCRdb re-derived calls from the immunoSEQ multiplex PCR reads in MiXCR, one entry per CDR3 protein. The table shows 170,000 or so distinct CDR3 sequences, with roughly 95% occurring only once. Specimen: CD4+ T cells from PBMCs. The gene calls are TRBV29-1 and TRBJ1-2, with D uncertain. This receptor was identified in a human donor with Susac syndrome. The CDR3 nucleotides read TGCAGCGTTGTACAGCTGCCCCTGTTTAACTATGGCTACACCTTC. It is translated as CSVVQLPLFNYGYTF. Variable domain in full (rest from reference TRBV29-1 and TRBJ1-2): SAVISQKPSRDICQRGTSLTIQCQVDSQVTMMFWYRQQPGQSLTLIATANQGSEATYESGFVIDKFPISRPNLTFSTLTVSNMSPEDSSIYLCSVVQLPLFNYGYTFGSGTRLTVV.